These 14 T cell receptor beta chains originate from one sample sequenced in a study of identical twins. One entry per CDR3 protein, called by TCRdb with MiXCR from the 5' RACE reads. This table has approximately 600,000 distinct CDR3 sequences, approximately 9.6% appearing once. This sample also belongs to another study, concerning yellow fever vaccine responses in identical twins.

The sample comprised PBMCs. Receptors originate from a woman aged 18-30 years in good health.

In this sample, this clonotype turned up many times. The junction differs from germline at one of its ends, possibly a read error. V and J are TRBV4-3 and TRBJ2-3, with 7 positions matching TRBD2. The CDR3 is 13 residues long. Germline V gene lookup returns CDR1 LGHNA and CDR2 YSLEER. CDR3 loop: CASSQEFWPSGHF. The DNA of the CDR3 is TGCGCCAGCAGCCAAGAATTCTGGCCTAGCGGCCATTTT.

This clonotype was observed a handful of times. The chain recombines TRBV29-1 with TRBJ2-7; 8 bases are a match to TRBD2. The junction had 3 bases not matched to a gene; V was cut back by 5 bases and J by 3 bases. This CDR3 has 12 amino acids. The germline V gene has CDR1 SQVTM and CDR2 ANQGSEA. The CDR3 nucleotides read TGCAGCGTTAGCGGGAGTTTCTACGAGCAGTACTTC. Protein product: CSVSGSFYEQYF.

This clonotype was observed many times. The rearrangement uses TRBV3-1 and TRBJ2-3; TRBD2 might be the D (6 bases). The germline CDR1 and CDR2 sequences are LGHDT and YNNKEL (reference sequence). The CDR3 has 15 amino acids. V was pared by 0 bases and J by 8 bases, with 15 bases between. CDR3 coding DNA: TGTGCCAGCAGCCAAGATAGCGGTTCCTTCGCTACGCAGTATTTT. Protein sequence: CASSQDSGSFATQYF.

This clonotype was observed at least ten times. The chain couples TRBV20-1 to TRBJ2-1, with TRBD2 matching 13 bases. In germline, CDR1 is DFQATT, CDR2 SNEGSKA (reference sequence). V lost 5 bases to trimming and J lost 8 bases; unmatched junction nucleotides: 6. The CDR3 contains 14 residues. As DNA, the CDR3 is TGCAGTGCTCCGCGACTAGCGGGAGGCTATGAGCAGTTCTTC. It yields the protein CSAPRLAGGYEQFF.

The V call is TRBV10-3, the J call TRBJ2-7; 8 positions agree with TRBD2. CDR3 length: 14 amino acids. J was trimmed by 5 bases and V by 6 bases; bases with no gene match: 9. Looked up from germline, CDR1 is ENHRY and CDR2 is SYGVKD. CDR3 sequence: CAIRDSGGRNEQYF. CDR3 in DNA: TGTGCCATCAGGGACTCGGGGGGGAGAAACGAGCAGTACTTC.

The J gene is TRBJ2-1, the V gene TRBV12-3 or TRBV12-4; no reliable D call. CDR3 length: 16 amino acids. The V gene lost 6 bases and the J gene lost 0 bases, with 15 bases spanning the gap. The CDR3 DNA sequence: TGTGCCAGCAGCCCGGTTCGTGCTAGCTCCTACAATGAGCAGTTCTTC. As protein: CASSPVRASSYNEQFF.

The V call is TRBV25-1, the J call TRBJ2-2; 7 positions match TRBD1. The germline V gene encodes CDR1 MGHDK and CDR2 SYGVNS. Trimming at V came to 0 bases and at J to 6 bases, leaving 4 bases not matched to a gene. The CDR3 covers 15 residues. DNA of the CDR3: TGTGCCAGCAGTGAATATGACAGGGCAGCCGGGGAGCTGTTTTTT. It translates to CASSEYDRAAGELFF. Variable domain in full (rest from reference TRBV25-1 and TRBJ2-2): EADIYQTPRYLVIGTGKKITLECSQTMGHDKMYWYQQDPGMELHLIHYSYGVNSTEKGDLSSESTVSRIRTEHFPLTLESARPSHTSQYLCASSEYDRAAGELFFGEGSRLTVL.

This clonotype occurred a few times. CDR3 bases: TGTGCCAGCAGCTTGCCGATTTATAATTCACCCCTCCACTTT. Protein: CASSLPIYNSPLHF. The chain recombines TRBV7-2 with TRBJ1-6; D is uncertain. Germline CDR1 reads SGHTA; CDR2 reads FQGNSA. Trimming left V 3 bases short and J 4 bases short, with 7 bases between. The CDR3 is made up of 14 amino acids.

This clonotype was counted at least ten times. This sequence joins TRBV4-1 and TRBJ2-1, with D hard to call. Trimming took 1 base from V and 10 from J, leaving 14 bases between them. The CDR3 has 14 residues. Per the germline V gene, CDR1 is MGHRA and CDR2 is YSYEKL. The chain's CDR3 is CASSQGVISYEQFF. The CDR3 DNA sequence: TGCGCCAGCAGCCAAGGGGTTATTTCTTACGAGCAGTTCTTC.

This chain links TRBV7-2 with TRBJ2-7; D remains ambiguous. Trimming pared 2 bases from V and 3 bases from J, leaving 14 bases between. This CDR3 is built from 15 residues. Germline-derived CDR1 and CDR2 are SGHTA and FQGNSA. In DNA, the CDR3 is TGTGCCAGCAGCTTAAGTTTTCGGACGGACTACGAGCAGTACTTC. Translating gives CASSLSFRTDYEQYF.

This sequence joins TRBV24-1 and TRBJ2-2; no clear D. Germline CDR1 and CDR2: KGHDR and SFDVKD. V was cut by 4 bases and J by 7 bases, with 18 bases left in between. The CDR3 is made up of 16 amino acids. The CDR3 nucleotides read TGTGCCACCAGTGACCCGGACCGTCCTCTCAACGGGGAGCTGTTTTTT. This gives the protein CATSDPDRPLNGELFF.

This clonotype was picked up a small number of times. V gene TRBV4-3 combines with J gene TRBJ2-1; TRBD2 matches 8 bases. CDR3 size: 14 residues. V shed 4 bases, J shed 8 bases, and the junction held 7 bases outside the gene matches. Germline CDR1 LGHNA, CDR2 YSLEER. The chain's CDR3 is CASSPGLAAYEQFF. The CDR3 nucleotides read TGCGCCAGCAGCCCTGGACTAGCTGCATATGAGCAGTTCTTC.

This clonotype was picked up many times. The rearrangement links TRBV9 to TRBJ1-4, with D tentatively TRBD1 (5 bases). From germline, CDR1 is SGDLS and CDR2 YYNGEE. V was clipped by 0 bases and J by 1 base, with 13 bases between them. The CDR3 spans 17 residues. DNA of the CDR3: TGTGCCAGCAGCGTAGAGCCCTGGGGGGGAACTAATGAAAAACTGTTTTTT. Protein sequence: CASSVEPWGGTNEKLFF.

This clonotype was seen repeatedly, ten times or more. J is TRBJ2-3 and V is TRBV4-3; D uncertain. The germline gives CDR1 LGHNA, CDR2 YSLEER. V shed 0 bases and J shed 6 bases, with 16 bases lying between them. The CDR3 has 16 residues. The chain's CDR3 is CASSQDKSVGLDTQYF. In DNA, the CDR3 is TGCGCCAGCAGCCAAGATAAATCGGTGGGGTTGGATACGCAGTATTTT.